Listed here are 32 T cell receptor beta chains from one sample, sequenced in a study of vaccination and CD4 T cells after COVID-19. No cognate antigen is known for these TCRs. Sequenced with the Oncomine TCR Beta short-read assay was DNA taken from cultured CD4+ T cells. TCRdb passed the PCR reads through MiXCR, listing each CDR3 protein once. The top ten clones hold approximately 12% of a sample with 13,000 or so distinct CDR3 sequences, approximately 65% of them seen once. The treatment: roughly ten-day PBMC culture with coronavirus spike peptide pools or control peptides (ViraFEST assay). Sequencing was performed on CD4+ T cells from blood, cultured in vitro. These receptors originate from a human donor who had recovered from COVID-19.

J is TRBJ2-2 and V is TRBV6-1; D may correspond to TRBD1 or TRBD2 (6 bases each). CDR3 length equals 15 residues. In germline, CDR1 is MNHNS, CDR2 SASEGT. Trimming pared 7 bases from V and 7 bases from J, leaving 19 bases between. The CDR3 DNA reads TGTGCCAGCACCCGGAACGGGGGCAGTAACGGGGAGCTGTTTTTT. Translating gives CASTRNGGSNGELFF.

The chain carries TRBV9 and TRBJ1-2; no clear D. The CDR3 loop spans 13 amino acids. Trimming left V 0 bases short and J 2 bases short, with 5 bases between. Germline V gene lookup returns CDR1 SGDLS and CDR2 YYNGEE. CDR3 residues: CASSVDKNYGYTF. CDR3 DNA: TGTGCCAGCAGCGTAGACAAGAACTATGGCTACACCTTC.

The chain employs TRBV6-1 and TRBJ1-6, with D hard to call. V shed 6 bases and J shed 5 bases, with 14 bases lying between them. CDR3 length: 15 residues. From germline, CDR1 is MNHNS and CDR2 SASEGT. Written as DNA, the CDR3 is TGTGCCAGCAGCGTCCAGACCTACAATAATTCACCCCTCCACTTT. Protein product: CASSVQTYNNSPLHF.

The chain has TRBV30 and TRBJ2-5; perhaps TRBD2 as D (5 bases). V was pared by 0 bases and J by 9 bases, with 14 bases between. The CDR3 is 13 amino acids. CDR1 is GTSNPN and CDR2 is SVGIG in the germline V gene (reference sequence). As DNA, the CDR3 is TGTGCCTGGAGTGTAACGGCCCCCGGGGCCCAGTACTTC. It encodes CAWSVTAPGAQYF. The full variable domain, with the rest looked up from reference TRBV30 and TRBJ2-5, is SQTIHQWPATLVQPVGSPLSLECTVEGTSNPNLYWYRQAAGRGLQLLFYSVGIGQISSEVPQNLSASRPQDRQFILSSKKLLLSDSGFYLCAWSVTAPGAQYFGPGTRLLVL.

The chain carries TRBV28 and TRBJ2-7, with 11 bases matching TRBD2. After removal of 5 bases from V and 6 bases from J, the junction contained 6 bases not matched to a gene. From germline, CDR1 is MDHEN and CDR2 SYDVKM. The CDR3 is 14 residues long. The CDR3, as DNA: TGTGCCAGCAGTATTAGCGGGAGGGTTGGCGAGCAGTACTTC. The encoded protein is CASSISGRVGEQYF.

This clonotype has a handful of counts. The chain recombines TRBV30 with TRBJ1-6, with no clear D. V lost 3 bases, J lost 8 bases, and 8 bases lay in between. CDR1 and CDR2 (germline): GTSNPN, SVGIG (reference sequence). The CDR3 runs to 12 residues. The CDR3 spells CAWSPSDSPLHF. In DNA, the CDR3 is TGTGCCTGGAGCCCCAGTGATTCACCCCTCCACTTT.

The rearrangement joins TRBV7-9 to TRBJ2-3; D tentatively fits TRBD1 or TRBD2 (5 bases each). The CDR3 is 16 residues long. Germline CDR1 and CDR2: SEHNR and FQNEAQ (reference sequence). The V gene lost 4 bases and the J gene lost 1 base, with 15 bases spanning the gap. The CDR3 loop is CASSSRDPGGTDTQYF. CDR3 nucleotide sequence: TGTGCCAGCAGCTCCAGGGACCCCGGGGGCACAGATACGCAGTATTTT.

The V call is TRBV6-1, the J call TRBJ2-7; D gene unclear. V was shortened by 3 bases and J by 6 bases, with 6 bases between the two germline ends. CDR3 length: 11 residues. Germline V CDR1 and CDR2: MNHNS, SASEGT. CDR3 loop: CASSEVGEQYF. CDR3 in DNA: TGTGCCAGCAGTGAGGTGGGCGAGCAGTACTTC.

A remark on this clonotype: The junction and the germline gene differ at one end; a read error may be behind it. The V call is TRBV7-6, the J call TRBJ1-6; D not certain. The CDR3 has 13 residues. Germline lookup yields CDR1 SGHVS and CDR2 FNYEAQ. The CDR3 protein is CASSPGVNSPLHF. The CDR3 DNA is TGTGCTAGCAGCCCCGGGGTCAATTCACCCCTCCACTTT. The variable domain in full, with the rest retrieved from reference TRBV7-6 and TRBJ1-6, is GAGVSQSPRYKVTKRGQDVALRCDPISGHVSLYWYRQALGQGPEFLTYFNYEAQQDKSGLPNDRFSAERPEGSISTLTIQRTEQRDSAMYRCASSPGVNSPLHFGNGTRLTVT.

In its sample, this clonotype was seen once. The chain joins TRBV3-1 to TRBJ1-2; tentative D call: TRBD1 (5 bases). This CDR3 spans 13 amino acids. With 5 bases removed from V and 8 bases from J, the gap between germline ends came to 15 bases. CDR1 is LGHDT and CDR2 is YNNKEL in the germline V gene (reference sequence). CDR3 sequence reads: CASSFQTERGYTF. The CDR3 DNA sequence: TGTGCCAGCAGCTTCCAGACAGAGAGGGGCTACACCTTC.

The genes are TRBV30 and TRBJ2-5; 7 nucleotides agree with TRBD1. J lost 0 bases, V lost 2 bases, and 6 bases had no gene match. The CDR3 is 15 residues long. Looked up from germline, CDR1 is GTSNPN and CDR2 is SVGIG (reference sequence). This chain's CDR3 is CAWSIGQVYQETQYF. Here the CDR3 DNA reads TGTGCCTGGAGTATCGGACAGGTGTACCAAGAGACCCAGTACTTC.

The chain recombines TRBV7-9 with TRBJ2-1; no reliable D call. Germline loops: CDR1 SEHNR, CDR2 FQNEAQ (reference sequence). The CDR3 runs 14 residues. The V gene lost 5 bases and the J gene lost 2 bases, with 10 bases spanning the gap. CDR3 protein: CASSRTPTYNEQFF. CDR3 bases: TGTGCCAGCAGCAGAACCCCCACCTACAATGAGCAGTTCTTC.

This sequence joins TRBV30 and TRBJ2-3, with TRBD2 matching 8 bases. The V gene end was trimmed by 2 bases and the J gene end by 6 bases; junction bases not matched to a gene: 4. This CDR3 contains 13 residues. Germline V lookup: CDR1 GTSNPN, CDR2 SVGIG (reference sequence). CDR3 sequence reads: CAWSSGSEDTQYF. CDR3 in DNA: TGTGCCTGGAGTAGCGGGAGCGAGGATACGCAGTATTTT. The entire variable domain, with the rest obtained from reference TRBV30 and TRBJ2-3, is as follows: SQTIHQWPATLVQPVGSPLSLECTVEGTSNPNLYWYRQAAGRGLQLLFYSVGIGQISSEVPQNLSASRPQDRQFILSSKKLLLSDSGFYLCAWSSGSEDTQYFGPGTRLTVL.

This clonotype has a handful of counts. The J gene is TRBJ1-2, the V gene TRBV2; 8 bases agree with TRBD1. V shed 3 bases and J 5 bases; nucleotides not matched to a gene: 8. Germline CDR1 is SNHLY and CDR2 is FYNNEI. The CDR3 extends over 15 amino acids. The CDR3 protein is CASSDLAGGRYGYTF. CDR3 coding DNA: TGTGCCAGCAGTGATCTGGCAGGGGGCCGATATGGCTACACCTTC.

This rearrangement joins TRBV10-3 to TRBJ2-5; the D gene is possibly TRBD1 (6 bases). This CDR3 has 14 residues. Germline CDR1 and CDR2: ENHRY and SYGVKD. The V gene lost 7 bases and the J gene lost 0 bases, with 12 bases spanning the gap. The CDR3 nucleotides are TGTGCCATCAACACACAGGGTTACCAAGAGACCCAGTACTTC. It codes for CAINTQGYQETQYF.

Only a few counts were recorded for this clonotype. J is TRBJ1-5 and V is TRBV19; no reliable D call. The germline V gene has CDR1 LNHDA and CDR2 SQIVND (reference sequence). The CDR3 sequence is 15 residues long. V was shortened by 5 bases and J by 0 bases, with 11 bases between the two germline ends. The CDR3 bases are TGTGCCAGTAGTCGGACGGATTATAGCAATCAGCCCCAGCATTTT. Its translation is CASSRTDYSNQPQHF.

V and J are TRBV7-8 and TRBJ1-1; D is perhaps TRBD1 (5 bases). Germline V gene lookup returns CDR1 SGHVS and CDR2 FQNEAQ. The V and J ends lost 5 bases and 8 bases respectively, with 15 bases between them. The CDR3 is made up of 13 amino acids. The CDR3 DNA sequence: TGTGCCAGCAGCCAATCCCAGGGTAGAGAAGCTTTCTTT. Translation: CASSQSQGREAFF.

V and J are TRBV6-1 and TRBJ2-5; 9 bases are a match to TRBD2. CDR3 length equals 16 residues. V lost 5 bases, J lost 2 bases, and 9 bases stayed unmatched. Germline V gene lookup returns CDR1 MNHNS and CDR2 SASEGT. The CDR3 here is CASSTGLAGLQETQYF. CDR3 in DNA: TGTGCCAGCAGTACTGGGCTAGCGGGGTTACAAGAGACCCAGTACTTC.

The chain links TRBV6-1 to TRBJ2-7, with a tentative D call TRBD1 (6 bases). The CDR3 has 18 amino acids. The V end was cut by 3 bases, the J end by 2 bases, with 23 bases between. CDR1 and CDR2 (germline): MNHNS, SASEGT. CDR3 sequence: CASSEGAANQVKAYEQYF. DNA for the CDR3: TGTGCCAGCAGTGAGGGGGCAGCCAATCAAGTTAAAGCCTACGAGCAGTACTTC.

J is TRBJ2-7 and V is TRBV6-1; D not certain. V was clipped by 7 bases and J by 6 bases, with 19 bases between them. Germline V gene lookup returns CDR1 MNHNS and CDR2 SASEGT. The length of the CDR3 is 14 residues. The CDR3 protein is CASMDPGRWGEQYF. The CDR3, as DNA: TGTGCCAGCATGGACCCCGGGCGGTGGGGCGAGCAGTACTTC.

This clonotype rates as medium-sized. The CDR3 spells CASSQAGLLTQETQYF. The CDR3, as DNA: TGTGCCAGCAGCCAAGCGGGACTACTAACTCAAGAGACCCAGTACTTC. V gene TRBV14 combines with J gene TRBJ2-5, with 7 bases aligning to TRBD2. CDR1 SGHDN and CDR2 FVKESK come from the germline V gene. The CDR3 is made up of 16 amino acids. After removal of 1 base from V and 2 bases from J, the junction contained 7 bases not matched to a gene. Full variable domain (remainder filled in from reference TRBV14 and TRBJ2-5): EAGVTQFPSHSVIEKGQTVTLRCDPISGHDNLYWYRRVMGKEIKFLLHFVKESKQDESGMPNNRFLAERTGGTYSTLKVQPAELEDSGVYFCASSQAGLLTQETQYFGPGTRLLVL.

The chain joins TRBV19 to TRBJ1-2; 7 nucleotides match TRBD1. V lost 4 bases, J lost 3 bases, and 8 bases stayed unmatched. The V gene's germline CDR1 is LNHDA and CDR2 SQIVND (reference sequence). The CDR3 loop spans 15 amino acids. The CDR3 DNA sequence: TGTGCCAGTAGTAAGGAGCGCACAGGGGACTATGGCTACACCTTC. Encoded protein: CASSKERTGDYGYTF. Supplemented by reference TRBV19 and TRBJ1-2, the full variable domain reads DGGITQSPKYLFRKEGQNVTLSCEQNLNHDAMYWYRQDPGQGLRLIYYSQIVNDFQKGDIAEGYSVSREKKESFPLTVTSAQKNPTAFYLCASSKERTGDYGYTFGSGTRLTVV.

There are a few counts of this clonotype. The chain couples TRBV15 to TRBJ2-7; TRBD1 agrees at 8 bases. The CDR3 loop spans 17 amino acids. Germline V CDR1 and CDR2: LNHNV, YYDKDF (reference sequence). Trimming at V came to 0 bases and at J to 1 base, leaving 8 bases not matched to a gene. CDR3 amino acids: CATSRERTGRLSYEQYF. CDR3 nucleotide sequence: TGTGCCACCAGCAGAGAGCGGACAGGGCGTTTGTCCTACGAGCAGTACTTC.

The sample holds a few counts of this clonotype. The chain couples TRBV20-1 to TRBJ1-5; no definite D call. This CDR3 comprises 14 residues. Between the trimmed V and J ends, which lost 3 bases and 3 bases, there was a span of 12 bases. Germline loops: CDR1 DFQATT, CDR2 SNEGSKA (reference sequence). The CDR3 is CSASRVANNQPQHF. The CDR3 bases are TGCAGTGCTAGTCGGGTGGCCAACAATCAGCCCCAGCATTTT.

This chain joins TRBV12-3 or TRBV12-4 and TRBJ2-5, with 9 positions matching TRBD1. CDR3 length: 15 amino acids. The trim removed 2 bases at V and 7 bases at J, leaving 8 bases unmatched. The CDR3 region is CASSLQTGGGGTQYF. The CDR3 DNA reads TGTGCCAGCAGTTTACAGACAGGGGGTGGCGGGACCCAGTACTTC.

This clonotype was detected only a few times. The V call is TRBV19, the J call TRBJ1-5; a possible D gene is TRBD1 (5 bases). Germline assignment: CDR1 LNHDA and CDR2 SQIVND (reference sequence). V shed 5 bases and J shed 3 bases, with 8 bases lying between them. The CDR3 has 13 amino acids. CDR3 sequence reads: CASSDRFNQPQHF. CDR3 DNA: TGTGCCAGTAGTGACAGATTCAATCAGCCCCAGCATTTT.

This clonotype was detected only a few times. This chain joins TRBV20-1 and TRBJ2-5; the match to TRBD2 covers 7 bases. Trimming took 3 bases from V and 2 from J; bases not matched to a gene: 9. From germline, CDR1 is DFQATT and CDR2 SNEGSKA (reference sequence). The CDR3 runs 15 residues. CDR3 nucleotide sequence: TGCAGTGCTAGGATAGCGGGTCTAGAGCAAGAGACCCAGTACTTC. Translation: CSARIAGLEQETQYF.

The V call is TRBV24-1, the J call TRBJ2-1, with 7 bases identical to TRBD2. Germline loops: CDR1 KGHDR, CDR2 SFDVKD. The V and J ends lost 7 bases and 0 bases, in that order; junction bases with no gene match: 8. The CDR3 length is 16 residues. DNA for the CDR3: TGTGCCACCAGACCTCGCGGGGGAAGCTCCTACAATGAGCAGTTCTTC. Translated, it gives CATRPRGGSSYNEQFF.

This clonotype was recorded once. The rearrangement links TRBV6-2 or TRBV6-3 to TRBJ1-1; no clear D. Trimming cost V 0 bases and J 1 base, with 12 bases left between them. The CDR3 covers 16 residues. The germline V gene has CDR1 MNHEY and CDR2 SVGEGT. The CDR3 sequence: CASSYSYRTANTEAFF. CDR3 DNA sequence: TGTGCCAGCAGTTACTCGTACCGGACGGCGAACACTGAAGCTTTCTTT.

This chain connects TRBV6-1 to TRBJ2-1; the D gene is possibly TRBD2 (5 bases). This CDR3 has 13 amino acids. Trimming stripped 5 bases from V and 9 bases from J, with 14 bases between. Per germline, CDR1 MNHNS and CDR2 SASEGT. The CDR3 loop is CASSNTRISEQFF. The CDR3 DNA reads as TGTGCCAGCAGTAACACTAGGATCTCTGAGCAGTTCTTC.

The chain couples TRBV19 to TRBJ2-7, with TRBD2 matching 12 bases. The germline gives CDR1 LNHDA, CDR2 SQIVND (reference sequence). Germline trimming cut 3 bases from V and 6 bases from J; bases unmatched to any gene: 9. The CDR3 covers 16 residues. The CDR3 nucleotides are TGTGCCAGTAGTATCTCGGAACTAGCGGGAGGAGGCGAGCAGTACTTC. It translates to CASSISELAGGGEQYF. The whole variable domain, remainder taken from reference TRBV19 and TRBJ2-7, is DGGITQSPKYLFRKEGQNVTLSCEQNLNHDAMYWYRQDPGQGLRLIYYSQIVNDFQKGDIAEGYSVSREKKESFPLTVTSAQKNPTAFYLCASSISELAGGGEQYFGPGTRLTVT.

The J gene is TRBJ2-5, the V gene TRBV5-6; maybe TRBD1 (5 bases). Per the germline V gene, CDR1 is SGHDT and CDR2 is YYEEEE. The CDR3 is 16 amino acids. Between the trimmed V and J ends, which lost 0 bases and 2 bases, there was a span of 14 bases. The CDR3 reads CASSLVLLTEQETQYF. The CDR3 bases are TGTGCCAGCAGCTTGGTTCTCCTGACAGAACAAGAGACCCAGTACTTC. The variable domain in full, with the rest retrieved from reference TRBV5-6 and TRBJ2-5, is DAGVTQSPTHLIKTRGQQVTLRCSPKSGHDTVSWYQQALGQGPQFIFQYYEEEERQRGNFPDRFSGHQFPNYSSELNVNALLLGDSALYLCASSLVLLTEQETQYFGPGTRLLVL.